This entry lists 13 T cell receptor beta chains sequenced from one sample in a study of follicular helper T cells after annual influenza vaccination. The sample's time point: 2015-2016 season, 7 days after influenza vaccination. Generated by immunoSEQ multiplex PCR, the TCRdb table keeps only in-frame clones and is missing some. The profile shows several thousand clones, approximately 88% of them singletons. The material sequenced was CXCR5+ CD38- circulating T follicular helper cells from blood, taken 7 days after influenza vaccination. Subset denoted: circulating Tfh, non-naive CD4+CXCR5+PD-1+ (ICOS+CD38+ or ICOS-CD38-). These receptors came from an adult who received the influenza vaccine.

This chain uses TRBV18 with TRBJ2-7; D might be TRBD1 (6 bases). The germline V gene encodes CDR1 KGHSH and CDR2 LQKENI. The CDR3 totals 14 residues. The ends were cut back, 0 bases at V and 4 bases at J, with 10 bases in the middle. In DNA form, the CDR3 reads TGTGCCAGCTCACCACCGGCAGGGGCGTACGAGCAGTACTTC. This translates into CASSPPAGAYEQYF.

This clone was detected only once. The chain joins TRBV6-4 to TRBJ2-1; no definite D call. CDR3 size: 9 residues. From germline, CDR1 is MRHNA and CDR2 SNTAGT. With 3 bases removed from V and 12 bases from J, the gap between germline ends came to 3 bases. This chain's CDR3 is CASSDLQFF. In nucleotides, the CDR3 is TGTGCCAGCAGTGATTTGCAGTTCTTC.

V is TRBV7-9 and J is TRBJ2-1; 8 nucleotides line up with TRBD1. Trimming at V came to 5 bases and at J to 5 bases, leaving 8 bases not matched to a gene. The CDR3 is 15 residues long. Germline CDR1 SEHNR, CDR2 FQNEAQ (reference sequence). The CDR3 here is CASSQNGTGHNEQFF. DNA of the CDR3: TGTGCCAGCAGCCAAAACGGGACAGGACACAATGAGCAGTTCTTC.

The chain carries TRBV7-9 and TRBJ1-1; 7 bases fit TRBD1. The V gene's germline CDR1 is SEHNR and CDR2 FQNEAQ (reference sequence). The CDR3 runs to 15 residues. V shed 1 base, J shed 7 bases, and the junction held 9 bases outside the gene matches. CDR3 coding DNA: TGTGCCAGCAGCTTAGAGGGGGGGACAGCGGATGAAGCTTTCTTT. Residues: CASSLEGGTADEAFF.

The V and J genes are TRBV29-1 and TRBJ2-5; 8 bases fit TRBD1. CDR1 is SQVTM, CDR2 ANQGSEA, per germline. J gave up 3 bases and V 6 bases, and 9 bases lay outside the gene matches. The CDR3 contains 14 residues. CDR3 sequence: CSVATGQGEETQYF. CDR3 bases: TGCAGCGTGGCTACTGGACAGGGAGAAGAGACCCAGTACTTC.

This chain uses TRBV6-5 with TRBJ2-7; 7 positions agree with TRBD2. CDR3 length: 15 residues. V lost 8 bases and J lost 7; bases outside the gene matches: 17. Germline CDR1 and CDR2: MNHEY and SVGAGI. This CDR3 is CASGKPPGGPREQYF. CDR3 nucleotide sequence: TGTGCCAGCGGTAAACCACCGGGAGGCCCCAGGGAGCAGTACTTC.

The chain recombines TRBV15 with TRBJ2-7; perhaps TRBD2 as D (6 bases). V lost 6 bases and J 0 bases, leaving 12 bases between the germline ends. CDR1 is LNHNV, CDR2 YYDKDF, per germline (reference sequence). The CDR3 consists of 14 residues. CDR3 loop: CATSEEGISYEQYF. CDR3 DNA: TGTGCCACCAGTGAGGAGGGTATCTCCTACGAGCAGTACTTC.

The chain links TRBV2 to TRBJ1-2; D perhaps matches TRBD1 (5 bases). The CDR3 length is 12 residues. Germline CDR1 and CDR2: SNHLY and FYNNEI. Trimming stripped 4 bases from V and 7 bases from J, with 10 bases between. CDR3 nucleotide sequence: TGTGCCAGCAGTGGCTCAGGGACTGGCTACACCTTC. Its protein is CASSGSGTGYTF.

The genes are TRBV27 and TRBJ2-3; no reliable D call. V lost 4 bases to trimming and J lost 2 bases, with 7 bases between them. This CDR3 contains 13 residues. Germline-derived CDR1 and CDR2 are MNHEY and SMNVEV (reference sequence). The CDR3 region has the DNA TGTGCCAGCAGTTACGAATCCACAGATACGCAGTATTTT. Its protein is CASSYESTDTQYF.

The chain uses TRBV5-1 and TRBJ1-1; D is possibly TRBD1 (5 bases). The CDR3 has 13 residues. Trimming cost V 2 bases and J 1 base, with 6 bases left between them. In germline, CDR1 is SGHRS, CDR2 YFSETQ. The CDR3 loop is CASSLDRNTEAFF. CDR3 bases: TGCGCCAGCAGCTTAGACAGGAACACTGAAGCTTTCTTT.

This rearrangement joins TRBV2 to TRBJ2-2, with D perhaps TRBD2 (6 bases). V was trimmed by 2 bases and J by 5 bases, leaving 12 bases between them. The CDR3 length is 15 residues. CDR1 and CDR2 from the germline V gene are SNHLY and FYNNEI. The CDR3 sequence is CASSENPAGTGELFF. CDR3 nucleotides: TGTGCCAGCAGTGAAAACCCCGCGGGAACCGGGGAGCTGTTTTTT.

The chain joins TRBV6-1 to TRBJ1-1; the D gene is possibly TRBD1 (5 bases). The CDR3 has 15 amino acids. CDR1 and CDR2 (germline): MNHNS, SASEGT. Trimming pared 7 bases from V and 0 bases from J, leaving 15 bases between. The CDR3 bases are TGTGCCAGCACCCAGGGCGGTTCCCTGAACACTGAAGCTTTCTTT. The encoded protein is CASTQGGSLNTEAFF.

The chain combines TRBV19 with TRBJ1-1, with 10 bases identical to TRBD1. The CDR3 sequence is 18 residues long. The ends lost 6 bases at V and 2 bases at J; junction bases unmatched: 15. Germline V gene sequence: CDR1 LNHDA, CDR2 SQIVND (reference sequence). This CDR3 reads CASRGTGVSPVRNTEAFF. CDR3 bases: TGTGCCAGTAGGGGGACAGGGGTGAGTCCCGTTCGAAACACTGAAGCTTTCTTT.